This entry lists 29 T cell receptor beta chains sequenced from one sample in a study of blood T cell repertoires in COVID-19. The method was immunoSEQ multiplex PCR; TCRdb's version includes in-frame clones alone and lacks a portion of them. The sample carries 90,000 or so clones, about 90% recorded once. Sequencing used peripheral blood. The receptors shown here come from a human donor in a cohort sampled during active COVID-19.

The CDR3 DNA is TGTGCCAGCAGTTCCAGGGTGGGAGGAGAGACCCAGTACTTC. Translation: CASSSRVGGETQYF. The genes are TRBV6-2 or TRBV6-3 and TRBJ2-5; maybe TRBD2 (6 bases). V gave up 4 bases and J gave up 4 bases, with 13 bases separating them. CDR1 MNHEY and CDR2 SVGEGT come from the germline V gene. The CDR3 is 14 amino acids.

The CDR3 DNA reads as TGCGCCAGCAGTGTCCAGGGAGGTGGACTGTTTTTT. Encoded protein: CASSVQGGGLFF. This chain joins TRBV10-2 and TRBJ1-4, with D perhaps matching TRBD1 (5 bases). V was trimmed by 4 bases and J by 13 bases, leaving 13 bases between them. Germline CDR1 WSHSY, CDR2 SAAADI. The CDR3 spans 12 residues.

The DNA of the CDR3 is TGTGCCAGTACACGGGGGGCCCCTAGTTTGTTCTTC. This encodes CASTRGAPSLFF. The chain is built from TRBV12-3 or TRBV12-4 and TRBJ2-1; maybe TRBD2 (7 bases). There are 12 residues in the CDR3. The V and J ends lost 9 bases and 15 bases respectively, with 21 bases between them.

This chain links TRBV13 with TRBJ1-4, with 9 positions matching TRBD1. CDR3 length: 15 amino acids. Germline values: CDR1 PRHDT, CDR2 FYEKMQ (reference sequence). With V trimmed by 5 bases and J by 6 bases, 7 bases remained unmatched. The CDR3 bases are TGTGCCAGCAGCCCAAAAGGACAGGGGCATGAAAAACTGTTTTTT. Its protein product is CASSPKGQGHEKLFF.

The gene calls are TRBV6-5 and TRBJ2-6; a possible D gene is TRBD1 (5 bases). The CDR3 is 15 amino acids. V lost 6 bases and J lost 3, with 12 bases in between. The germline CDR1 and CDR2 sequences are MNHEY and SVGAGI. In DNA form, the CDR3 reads TGTGCCAGCAGCCCCGCAGGGTATGGGGCCAACGTCCTGACTTTC. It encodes CASSPAGYGANVLTF.

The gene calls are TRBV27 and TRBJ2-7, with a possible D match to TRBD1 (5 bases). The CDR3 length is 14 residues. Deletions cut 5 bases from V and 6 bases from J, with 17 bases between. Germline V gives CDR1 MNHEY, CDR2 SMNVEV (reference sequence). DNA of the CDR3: TGTGCCAGCAGTCAGACAGTCCGCCGCGGCGAGCAGTACTTC. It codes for CASSQTVRRGEQYF.

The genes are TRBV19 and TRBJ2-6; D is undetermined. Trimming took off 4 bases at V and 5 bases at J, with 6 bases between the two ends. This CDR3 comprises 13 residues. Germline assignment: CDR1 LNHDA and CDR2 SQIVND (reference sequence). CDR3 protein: CASSRDRANVLTF. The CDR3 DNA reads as TGTGCCAGTAGTAGAGATAGGGCCAACGTCCTGACTTTC.

Written as DNA, the CDR3 is TGCGCCAGCAGCCAAGACAGGTTTTTTGGGAACACTGAAGCTTTCTTT. This encodes CASSQDRFFGNTEAFF. The chain recombines TRBV4-1 with TRBJ1-1; D call uncertain. V was clipped by 0 bases and J by 1 base, with 12 bases between them. CDR1 and CDR2 (germline): MGHRA, YSYEKL. The CDR3 contains 16 residues.

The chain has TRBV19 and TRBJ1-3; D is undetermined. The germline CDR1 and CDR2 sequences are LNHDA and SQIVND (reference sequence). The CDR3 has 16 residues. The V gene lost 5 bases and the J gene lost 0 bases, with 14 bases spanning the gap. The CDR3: CASSLLWARSGNTIYF. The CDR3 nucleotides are TGTGCCAGTAGTCTCCTGTGGGCGCGCTCTGGAAACACCATATATTTT.

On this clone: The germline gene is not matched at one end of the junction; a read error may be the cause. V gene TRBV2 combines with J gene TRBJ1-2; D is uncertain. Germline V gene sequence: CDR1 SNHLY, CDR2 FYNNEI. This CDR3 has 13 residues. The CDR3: CASIERVPYGYTF. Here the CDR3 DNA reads TGTGCCAGCATTGAACGGGTGCCCTATGGCTACACCTTC.

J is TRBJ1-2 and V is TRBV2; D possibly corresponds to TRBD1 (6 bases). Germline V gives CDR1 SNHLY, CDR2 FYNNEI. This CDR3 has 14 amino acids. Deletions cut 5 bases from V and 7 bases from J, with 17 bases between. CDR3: CASSSAGTTGGYTF. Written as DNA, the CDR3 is TGTGCCAGCAGTTCGGCCGGGACAACGGGTGGCTACACCTTC. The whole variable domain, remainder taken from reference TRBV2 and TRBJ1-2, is EPEVTQTPSHQVTQMGQEVILRCVPISNHLYFYWYRQILGQKVEFLVSFYNNEISEKSEIFDDQFSVERPDGSNFTLKIRSTKLEDSAMYFCASSSAGTTGGYTFGSGTRLTVV.

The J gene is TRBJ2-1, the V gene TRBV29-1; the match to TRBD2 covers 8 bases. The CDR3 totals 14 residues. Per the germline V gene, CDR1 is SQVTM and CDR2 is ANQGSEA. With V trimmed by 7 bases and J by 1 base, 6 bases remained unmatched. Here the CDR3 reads CSGRSGASYNEQFF. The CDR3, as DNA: TGCAGCGGCCGTAGCGGGGCATCCTACAATGAGCAGTTCTTC.

Here the CDR3 reads CASSLGGGSGTEAFF. CDR3 bases: TGTGCCAGCAGCTTAGGCGGGGGTTCGGGCACTGAAGCTTTCTTT. The chain employs TRBV7-8 and TRBJ1-1; weak D call: TRBD1 (5 bases). The CDR3 is 15 amino acids. The germline gives CDR1 SGHVS, CDR2 FQNEAQ. V was clipped by 1 base and J by 4 bases, with 13 bases between them.

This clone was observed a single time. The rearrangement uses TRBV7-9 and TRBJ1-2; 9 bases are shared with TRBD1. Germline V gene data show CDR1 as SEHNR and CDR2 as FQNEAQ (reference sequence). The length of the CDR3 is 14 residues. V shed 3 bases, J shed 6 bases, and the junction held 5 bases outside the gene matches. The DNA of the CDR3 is TGTGCCAGCAGCTTTGATACAGGGGGCAATGGCTACACCTTC. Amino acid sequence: CASSFDTGGNGYTF.

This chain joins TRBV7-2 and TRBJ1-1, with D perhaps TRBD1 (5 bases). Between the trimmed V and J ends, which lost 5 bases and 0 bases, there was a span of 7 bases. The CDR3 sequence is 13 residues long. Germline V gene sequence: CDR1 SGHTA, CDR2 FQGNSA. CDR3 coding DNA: TGTGCCAGCAGCAGACAGCTGAACACTGAAGCTTTCTTT. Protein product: CASSRQLNTEAFF.

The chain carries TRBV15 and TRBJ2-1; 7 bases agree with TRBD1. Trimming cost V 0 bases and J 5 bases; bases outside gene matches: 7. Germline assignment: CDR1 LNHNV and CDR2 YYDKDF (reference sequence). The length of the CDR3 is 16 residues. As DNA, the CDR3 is TGTGCCACCAGCAGAGAGACAGGGATTCTAGACAATGAGCAGTTCTTC. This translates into CATSRETGILDNEQFF.

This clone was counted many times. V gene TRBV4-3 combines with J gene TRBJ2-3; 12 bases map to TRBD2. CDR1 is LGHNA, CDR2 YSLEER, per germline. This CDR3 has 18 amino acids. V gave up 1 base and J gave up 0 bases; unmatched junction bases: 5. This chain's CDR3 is CASSQGLAGGISTDTQYF. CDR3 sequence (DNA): TGCGCCAGCAGCCAAGGGCTAGCGGGGGGGATTAGCACAGATACGCAGTATTTT.

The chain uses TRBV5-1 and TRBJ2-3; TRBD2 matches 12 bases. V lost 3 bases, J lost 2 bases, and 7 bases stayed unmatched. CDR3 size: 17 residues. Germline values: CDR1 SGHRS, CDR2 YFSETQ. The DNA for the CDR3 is TGCGCCAGCAGCTACTATCGACTAGCGGGGGTCACAGATACGCAGTATTTT. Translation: CASSYYRLAGVTDTQYF.

The CDR3 protein is CASGAGTLEAFF. CDR3 coding DNA: TGTGCCAGCGGTGCCGGGACACTTGAAGCTTTCTTT. The V gene is TRBV28, the J gene TRBJ1-1; a weak D match, TRBD1 (6 bases). The CDR3 extends over 12 amino acids. The V end was cut by 8 bases, the J end by 7 bases, with 14 bases between. The germline CDR1 and CDR2 sequences are MDHEN and SYDVKM.

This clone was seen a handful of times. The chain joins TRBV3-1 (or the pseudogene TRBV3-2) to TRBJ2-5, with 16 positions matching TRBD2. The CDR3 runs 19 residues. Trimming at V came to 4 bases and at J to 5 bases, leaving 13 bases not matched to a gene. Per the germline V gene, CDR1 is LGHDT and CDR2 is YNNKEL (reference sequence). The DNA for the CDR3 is TGTGCCAGCAGCCCCTCCTCCGGGACTAGCGGGGGGGCCGGGGAGACCCAGTACTTC. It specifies CASSPSSGTSGGAGETQYF.

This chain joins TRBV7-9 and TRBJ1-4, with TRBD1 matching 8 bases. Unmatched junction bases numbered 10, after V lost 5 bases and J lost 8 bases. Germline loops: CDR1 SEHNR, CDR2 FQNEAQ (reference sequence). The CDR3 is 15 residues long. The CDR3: CASSQNRDRREKLFF. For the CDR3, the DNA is TGTGCCAGCAGCCAAAACCGGGACAGGCGCGAAAAACTGTTTTTT.

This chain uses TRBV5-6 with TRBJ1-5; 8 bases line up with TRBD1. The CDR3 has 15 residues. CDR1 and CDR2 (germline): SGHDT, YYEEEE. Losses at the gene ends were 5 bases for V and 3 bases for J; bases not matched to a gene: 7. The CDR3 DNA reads TGTGCCAGCAGTTCAGGGGGCTCCTTCAATCAGCCCCAGCATTTT. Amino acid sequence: CASSSGGSFNQPQHF.

The CDR3 loop reads CASSLAAGGSSYEQYF. DNA of the CDR3: TGCGCCAGCAGCTTGGCAGCGGGGGGGAGCTCCTACGAGCAGTACTTC. The chain combines TRBV5-1 with TRBJ2-7, with 10 bases lining up with TRBD2. With 0 bases clipped from V and 0 bases from J, the junction kept 3 bases outside the gene matches. Germline CDR1 and CDR2: SGHRS and YFSETQ. The CDR3 consists of 16 residues.

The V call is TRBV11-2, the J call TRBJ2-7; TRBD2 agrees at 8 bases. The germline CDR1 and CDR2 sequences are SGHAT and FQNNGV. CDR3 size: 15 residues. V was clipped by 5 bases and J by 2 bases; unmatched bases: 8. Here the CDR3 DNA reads TGTGCCAGCAGCCCAGCGGGGGCGGTTACCTACGAGCAGTACTTC. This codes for CASSPAGAVTYEQYF.

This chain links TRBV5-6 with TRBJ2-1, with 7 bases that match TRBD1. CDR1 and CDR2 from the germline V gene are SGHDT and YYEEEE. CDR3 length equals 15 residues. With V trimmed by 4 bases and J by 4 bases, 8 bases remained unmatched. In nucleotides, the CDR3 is TGTGCCAGCAGCCCCCGGGACAGTTTTTACAATGAGCAGTTCTTC. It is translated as CASSPRDSFYNEQFF.

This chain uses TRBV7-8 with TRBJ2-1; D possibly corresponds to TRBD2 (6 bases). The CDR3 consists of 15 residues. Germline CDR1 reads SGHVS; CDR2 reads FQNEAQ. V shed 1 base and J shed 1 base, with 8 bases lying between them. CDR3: CASSLGAGSYNEQFF. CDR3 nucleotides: TGTGCCAGCAGCTTAGGTGCGGGGTCCTACAATGAGCAGTTCTTC. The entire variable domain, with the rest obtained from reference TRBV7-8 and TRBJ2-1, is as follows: GAGVSQSPRYKVAKRGQDVALRCDPISGHVSLFWYQQALGQGPEFLTYFQNEAQLDKSGLPSDRFFAERPEGSVSTLKIQRTQQEDSAVYLCASSLGAGSYNEQFFGPGTRLTVL.

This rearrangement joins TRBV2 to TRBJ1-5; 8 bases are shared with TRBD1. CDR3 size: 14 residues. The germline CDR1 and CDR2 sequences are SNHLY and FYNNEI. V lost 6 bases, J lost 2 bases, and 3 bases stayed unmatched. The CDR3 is CASSGQGGNQPQHF. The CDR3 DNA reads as TGTGCCAGCAGCGGACAGGGAGGCAATCAGCCCCAGCATTTT.

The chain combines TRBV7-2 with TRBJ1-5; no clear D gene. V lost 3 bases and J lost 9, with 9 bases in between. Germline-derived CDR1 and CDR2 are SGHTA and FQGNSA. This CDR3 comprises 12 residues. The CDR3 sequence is CASSFREWPQHF. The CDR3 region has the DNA TGTGCCAGCAGCTTTAGGGAGTGGCCCCAGCATTTT.

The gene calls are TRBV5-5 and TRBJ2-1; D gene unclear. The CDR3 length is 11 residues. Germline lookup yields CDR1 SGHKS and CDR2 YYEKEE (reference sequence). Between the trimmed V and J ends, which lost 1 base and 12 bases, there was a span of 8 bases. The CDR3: CASSLFYGQFF. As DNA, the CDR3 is TGTGCCAGCAGCTTGTTTTACGGGCAGTTCTTC. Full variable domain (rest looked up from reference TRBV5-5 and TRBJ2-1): DAGVTQSPTHLIKTRGQQVTLRCSPISGHKSVSWYQQVLGQGPQFIFQYYEKEERGRGNFPDRFSARQFPNYSSELNVNALLLGDSALYLCASSLFYGQFFGPGTRLTVL.